This is a list of T cell receptor beta chains from one sample in a study of blood T cell repertoires in COVID-19. The table came from immunoSEQ multiplex PCR; TCRdb's copy has only in-frame clones and leaves some out. The sample has more than 200,000 clones, less than 90% seen once. The sequencing input was peripheral blood. The receptors stem from a woman in her 70s with active or convalescent COVID-19. Both conserved end residues are part of each CDR3. D genes are given only for firm matches. Clone size is given for some rows only: seen once, a few or many times, or a class if the clone is expanded.

J: TRBJ2-2
V: TRBV7-2
length: 16
size: NA
D: TRBD2
DNA: TGTGCCAGCAGCTTAGCACTAGCGGGAGGGCCCGGGGAGCTGTTTTTT
CDR3: CASSLALAGGPGELFF

J: TRBJ2-7
V: TRBV13
length: 17
size: NA
D: TRBD2
DNA: TGTGCCAGCAGCTCCCGGCGTGGCCTAGCGGGAGCCCACGAGCAGTACTTC
CDR3: CASSSRRGLAGAHEQYF

J: TRBJ1-6
V: TRBV7-2
length: 15
size: NA
D: NA
DNA: TGTGCCAGCAGCAGGTCCGGACAGAATAATTCACCCCTCCACTTT
CDR3: CASSRSGQNNSPLHF

J: TRBJ2-7
V: TRBV6-6
length: 16
size: NA
D: NA
DNA: TGTGCCAGCAGTTACTCCCAGGCGGGGAGCTCCTACGAGCAGTACTTC
CDR3: CASSYSQAGSSYEQYF

J: TRBJ1-4
V: TRBV15
length: 14
size: NA
D: NA
DNA: TGTGCCACCAGCAGAGATGCACAGGCTGAAAAACTGTTTTTT
CDR3: CATSRDAQAEKLFF

J: TRBJ1-5
V: TRBV5-1
length: 15
size: NA
D: TRBD1
DNA: TGCGCCAGCAGCCGGTCTGGACAGGGCGATCAGCCCCAGCATTTT
CDR3: CASSRSGQGDQPQHF

J: TRBJ2-2
V: TRBV21-1
length: 15
size: NA
D: NA
DNA: TGTGCCAGCAGGGACAGGGCTAGGGACACCGGGGAGCTGTTTTTT
CDR3: CASRDRARDTGELFF

J: TRBJ2-3
V: TRBV4-3
length: 16
size: NA
D: TRBD2
DNA: TGCGCCAGCAGCCAAACGGGACTAGTTGGTACAGATACGCAGTATTTT
CDR3: CASSQTGLVGTDTQYF

J: TRBJ2-1
V: TRBV7-6
length: 12
size: NA
D: NA
DNA: TGTGCCAGCAGCGAAAGGGGCAATGAGCAGTTCTTC
CDR3: CASSERGNEQFF

J: TRBJ1-5
V: TRBV7-9
length: 13
size: NA
D: TRBD1
DNA: TGTGCCAGCAGCCCACAGGGGGATCAGCCCCAGCATTTT
CDR3: CASSPQGDQPQHF

J: TRBJ1-6
V: TRBV3-1/TRBV3-2
length: 15
size: NA
D: NA
DNA: TGTGCCAGCAGACCCTCGGTCTTTAATAATTCACCCCTCCACTTT
CDR3: CASRPSVFNNSPLHF

J: TRBJ1-2
V: TRBV7-9
length: 14
size: NA
D: TRBD1
DNA: TGTGCCAGCAGCTTTTCACAGGGGTCCTATGGCTACACCTTC
CDR3: CASSFSQGSYGYTF

J: TRBJ2-3
V: TRBV29-1
length: 11
size: NA
D: NA
DNA: TGCAGCGGTATCTTCACAGATACGCAGTATTTT
CDR3: CSGIFTDTQYF

J: TRBJ1-2
V: TRBV18
length: 13
size: NA
D: NA
DNA: TGTGCCAGCTCACGGGGGGTGGACTATGGCTACACCTTC
CDR3: CASSRGVDYGYTF

J: TRBJ2-1
V: TRBV10-2
length: 12
size: few
D: NA
DNA: TGCGCCAGCAGTGAGGGTTGGGGCGGCAAGTTCTTC
CDR3: CASSEGWGGKFF

J: TRBJ1-2
V: TRBV4-1
length: 17
size: few
D: NA
DNA: TGCGCCAGCAGCCAAGAGTCCTCAGGGGACCTTAACTATGGCTACACCTTC
CDR3: CASSQESSGDLNYGYTF

J: TRBJ1-1
V: TRBV9
length: 13
size: NA
D: NA
DNA: TGTGCCAGCAGCGTAGGGTCAGGTACCGAAGCTTTCTTT
CDR3: CASSVGSGTEAFF

J: TRBJ1-3
V: TRBV30
length: 17
size: NA
D: NA
DNA: TGTGCCTGGACCGCCGACCTCCGTCGGGGAGTCAGAAACACCATATATTTT
CDR3: CAWTADLRRGVRNTIYF

J: TRBJ1-6
V: TRBV2
length: 15
size: NA
D: NA
DNA: TGTGCCAGCGGGTGGGGGCTCGAGGATAATTCACCCCTCCACTTT
CDR3: CASGWGLEDNSPLHF

J: TRBJ2-1
V: TRBV10-3
length: 20
size: few
D: TRBD2
DNA: TGTGCCATCAGTGATTTACCGGGACTAGCGGGGGGGTTTGAATACAATGAGCAGTTCTTC
CDR3: CAISDLPGLAGGFEYNEQFF

J: TRBJ1-3
V: TRBV28
length: 13
size: NA
D: NA
DNA: TGTGCCAGCACAACAGGGCACCGAAACACCATATATTTT
CDR3: CASTTGHRNTIYF

J: TRBJ1-1
V: TRBV19
length: 16
size: NA
D: TRBD1
DNA: TGTGCCAGTAGTAACCCGGGACAGGGGTATGTCACTGAAGCTTTCTTT
CDR3: CASSNPGQGYVTEAFF

J: TRBJ2-5
V: TRBV15
length: 17
size: NA
D: TRBD2
DNA: TGTGCCACCAGCGGGAGATCGACTAGCTGGTACCAAGAGACCCAGTACTTC
CDR3: CATSGRSTSWYQETQYF

J: TRBJ2-1
V: TRBV5-1
length: 14
size: NA
D: TRBD1
DNA: TGCGCCAGCAGCTTGGGACAGGGACACAATGAGCAGTTCTTC
CDR3: CASSLGQGHNEQFF

J: TRBJ1-5
V: TRBV19
length: 13
size: NA
D: NA
DNA: TGTGCCAGTAGTGGGACTACGGATCAGCCCCAGCATTTT
CDR3: CASSGTTDQPQHF

J: TRBJ1-4
V: TRBV4-2
length: 16
size: NA
D: NA
DNA: TGTGCCAGCAGCCAAGTGCCCGGGGAGTTAGGTGAAAAACTGTTTTTT
CDR3: CASSQVPGELGEKLFF

J: TRBJ2-3
V: TRBV2
length: 15
size: NA
D: TRBD2
DNA: TGTGCCAGCGGGGGACTAGCGGGAGGAACAGATACGCAGTATTTT
CDR3: CASGGLAGGTDTQYF

J: TRBJ2-2
V: TRBV3-1/TRBV3-2
length: 14
size: NA
D: NA
DNA: TGTGCCAGCAGCCCGGGAGCCGGCACCGGGGAGCTGTTTTTT
CDR3: CASSPGAGTGELFF

J: TRBJ1-2
V: TRBV10-3
length: 15
size: few
D: NA
DNA: TGTGCCATCAGTGGCCGGGAGGACGGGTCCTATGGCTACACCTTC
CDR3: CAISGREDGSYGYTF

J: TRBJ2-4
V: TRBV6-1
length: 16
size: NA
D: TRBD2
DNA: TGTGCCAGCAGTGAAGAGACGAGCGGGAGCGGGACCATTCAGTACTTC
CDR3: CASSEETSGSGTIQYF

J: TRBJ1-2
V: TRBV6-1
length: 14
size: NA
D: NA
DNA: TGTGCCAGCAGTGAAATCTACAGACACCCCCGCTACACCTTC
CDR3: CASSEIYRHPRYTF

J: TRBJ2-3
V: TRBV10-3
length: 17
size: NA
D: TRBD2
DNA: TGTGCCATCAGTGGTACGGTGGGCGGGGGGACCACAGATACGCAGTATTTT
CDR3: CAISGTVGGGTTDTQYF

J: TRBJ2-1
V: TRBV7-2
length: 13
size: few
D: NA
DNA: TGTGCCAGCAGCTCAATGGGCCCGGATGAGCAGTTCTTC
CDR3: CASSSMGPDEQFF

J: TRBJ2-7
V: TRBV15
length: 15
size: once
D: TRBD1
DNA: TGTGCCACCAGCAGAGGACGACAGGGGGCGAGGGAGCAGTACTTC
CDR3: CATSRGRQGAREQYF

J: TRBJ2-1
V: TRBV30
length: 15
size: once
D: TRBD2
DNA: TGTGCCTCACTAAAGCGGGGGAGCTCCTACAATGAGCAGTTCTTC
CDR3: CASLKRGSSYNEQFF

J: TRBJ2-7
V: TRBV5-4
length: 15
size: few
D: TRBD1
DNA: TGTGCCAGCAGCTTAGGGGGCGCAAGCTCCTACGAGCAGTACTTC
CDR3: CASSLGGASSYEQYF

J: TRBJ2-2
V: TRBV9
length: 15
size: once
D: NA
DNA: TGTGCCAGCAGCGTCGGGGGTCGGGAAACCGGGGAGCTGTTTTTT
CDR3: CASSVGGRETGELFF

J: TRBJ2-7
V: TRBV29-1
length: 13
size: NA
D: NA
DNA: TGCAGCGCAGGCCAGTTTGGCTCCTACGAGCAGTACTTC
CDR3: CSAGQFGSYEQYF

J: TRBJ1-1
V: TRBV29-1
length: 13
size: NA
D: NA
DNA: TGCAGCACGAGGCGGACAGTGAACACTGAAGCTTTCTTT
CDR3: CSTRRTVNTEAFF

J: TRBJ2-7
V: TRBV7-6
length: 14
size: few
D: NA
DNA: TGTGCCAGCAGCTTAGCGTCATCGGGGGACGAGCAGTACTTC
CDR3: CASSLASSGDEQYF

J: TRBJ2-5
V: TRBV29-1
length: 15
size: once
D: TRBD2
DNA: TGCAGCGTTGAACCGAGCGGGGGGCACCAAGAGACCCAGTACTTC
CDR3: CSVEPSGGHQETQYF

J: TRBJ1-1
V: TRBV30
length: 14
size: NA
D: NA
DNA: TGTGCCTGGGGGGCAAGACAGGCTGGGCACGGGGCTTTCTTT
CDR3: CAWGARQAGHGAFF

J: TRBJ1-5
V: TRBV3-1/TRBV3-2
length: 15
size: NA
D: NA
DNA: TGTGCCAGCAGCCAAGATGGGGGGGCATGGCAGCCCCAGCATTTT
CDR3: CASSQDGGAWQPQHF

J: TRBJ1-2
V: TRBV6-6
length: 14
size: NA
D: TRBD1
DNA: TGTGCCAGCAGGCCATTAGGGACAGTCTATGGCTACACCTTC
CDR3: CASRPLGTVYGYTF

J: TRBJ2-1
V: TRBV5-1
length: 14
size: NA
D: TRBD2
DNA: TGCGCCAGCAGCAGAGCGGGAGAGTACAATGAGCAGTTCTTC
CDR3: CASSRAGEYNEQFF

J: TRBJ1-2
V: TRBV6-6
length: 15
size: NA
D: NA
DNA: TGTGCCAGCAGTTACGATCTCCCAGGGCCCTATGGCTACACCTTC
CDR3: CASSYDLPGPYGYTF

J: TRBJ2-1
V: TRBV5-5
length: 16
size: NA
D: NA
DNA: TGTGCCAGCAGCTTGGCCGTAGGATGGGGGGAGAATGAGCAGTTCTTC
CDR3: CASSLAVGWGENEQFF

J: TRBJ1-2
V: TRBV11-2
length: 13
size: NA
D: TRBD1
DNA: TGTGCCAGCAGCCTACAGGGGGTCAATGGCTACACCTTC
CDR3: CASSLQGVNGYTF

J: TRBJ1-1
V: TRBV29-1
length: 12
size: NA
D: TRBD1
DNA: TGCAGCGTTAACACAGGGGACACTGAAGCTTTCTTT
CDR3: CSVNTGDTEAFF

J: TRBJ2-1
V: TRBV9
length: 15
size: NA
D: TRBD2
DNA: TGTGCCAGCAGCGTAGGGGGTAGCGGGAGAGATGAGCAGTTCTTC
CDR3: CASSVGGSGRDEQFF

J: TRBJ1-4
V: TRBV3-1/TRBV3-2
length: 14
size: NA
D: NA
DNA: TGTGCCAGCAGCCAAGGAGTAAACAGTGAAAAACTGTTTTTT
CDR3: CASSQGVNSEKLFF

J: TRBJ1-1
V: TRBV5-4
length: 15
size: NA
D: NA
DNA: TGTGCCAGCAGCGTACAGGGTCCGCAGTACACTGAAGCTTTCTTT
CDR3: CASSVQGPQYTEAFF

J: TRBJ2-3
V: TRBV11-3
length: 18
size: NA
D: NA
DNA: TGTGCCAGCAGCCCCCTCCCCGACTTAGCGGATATCACAGATACGCAGTATTTT
CDR3: CASSPLPDLADITDTQYF

J: TRBJ1-6
V: TRBV6-5
length: 15
size: NA
D: NA
DNA: TGTGCCAGCAGCACGACGGGACATGGGAATTCACCCCTCCACTTT
CDR3: CASSTTGHGNSPLHF